These 20 T cell receptor beta chains were all obtained from the same sample, sequenced in a study of T cell responses to AZD1222 COVID-19 vaccine. Profiling relied on immunoSEQ multiplex PCR, and the TCRdb table lists in-frame clones only, not all of them. This sample carries approximately 150,000 clones, over 90% of them seen once, and the ten largest clones take around 5.9%. Sequencing used peripheral blood, obtained on day 0 of AZD1222 vaccination. These receptors all stem from an adult in good health.

V and J are TRBV6-6 and TRBJ2-3; 11 nucleotides align to TRBD2. The CDR3 runs 15 residues. Germline V gives CDR1 MNHNY, CDR2 SVGAGI (reference sequence). Unmatched junction bases numbered 8, after V lost 6 bases and J lost 6 bases. The CDR3 region has the DNA TGTGCCAGCAGGCCTCCGGGACTAGCGGCGGATACGCAGTATTTT. Translating gives CASRPPGLAADTQYF.

The chain uses TRBV18 and TRBJ2-7, with 9 bases identical to TRBD1. The germline V gene has CDR1 KGHSH and CDR2 LQKENI. The CDR3 sequence is 15 residues long. The V segment lost 3 bases and the J segment 4 bases; nucleotides outside the gene matches: 7. CDR3 sequence (DNA): TGTGCCAGCTCACCTTCGGACAGGGGCATATACGAGCAGTACTTC. Its protein product is CASSPSDRGIYEQYF.

The table lists this clone with a count of one. The V call is TRBV12-3 or TRBV12-4, the J call TRBJ2-3; the D is unclear. Trimming left V 6 bases short and J 6 bases short, with 7 bases between. This CDR3 has 11 residues. The CDR3 nucleotides read TGTGCCAGCAGCAAGACTGATACGCAGTATTTT. Residues: CASSKTDTQYF.

V gene TRBV12-2 combines with J gene TRBJ1-2; TRBD1 was called by the table and not checked on the DNA. TRBV12-2 is recorded as a pseudogene. The CDR3 is made up of 17 amino acids. The CDR3 nucleotides are TGTGCAAGTCGCTTAGCCGCAGAAGGGGGCCCTCTATATGGCTACACCTTC. It translates to CASRLAAEGGPLYGYTF.

This clone was found once. V usage is TRBV14 and J usage is TRBJ1-1; unclear D gene. The CDR3 is made up of 15 amino acids. The V gene's germline CDR1 is SGHDN and CDR2 FVKESK. Trimming removed 4 bases at V and 1 base at J, with 13 bases between. In DNA, the CDR3 is TGTGCCAGCAGCCCCCACTTCGGTAAGAACACTGAAGCTTTCTTT. This gives the protein CASSPHFGKNTEAFF.

The rearrangement links TRBV5-4 to TRBJ1-4; possibly TRBD1 for D (5 bases). The germline gives CDR1 SGHNT, CDR2 YYREEE (reference sequence). V gave up 4 bases and J gave up 0 bases, with 7 bases separating them. CDR3 length: 14 amino acids. CDR3 sequence: CASSEQATNEKLFF. DNA of the CDR3: TGTGCCAGCAGCGAACAGGCAACTAATGAAAAACTGTTTTTT.

The chain couples TRBV19 to TRBJ2-7; 7 bases map to TRBD2. This CDR3 is 12 amino acids long. From germline, CDR1 is LNHDA and CDR2 SQIVND (reference sequence). V shed 7 bases, J shed 4 bases, and the junction held 4 bases outside the gene matches. The CDR3 reads CASNGGTYEQYF. The CDR3 DNA follows: TGTGCCAGTAACGGGGGGACGTACGAGCAGTACTTC. The variable domain in full, completed from reference TRBV19 and TRBJ2-7, reads DGGITQSPKYLFRKEGQNVTLSCEQNLNHDAMYWYRQDPGQGLRLIYYSQIVNDFQKGDIAEGYSVSREKKESFPLTVTSAQKNPTAFYLCASNGGTYEQYFGPGTRLTVT.

This clone has only one observation. J is TRBJ1-1 and V is TRBV28; D is uncertain. The CDR3 covers 15 residues. Germline CDR1 MDHEN, CDR2 SYDVKM. V lost 6 bases and J lost 1, with 15 bases in between. CDR3 in DNA: TGTGCCAGCAGAACTCCGGCAGATTGGAACACTGAAGCTTTCTTT. Translated, it gives CASRTPADWNTEAFF.

The chain has TRBV7-9 and TRBJ2-7, with a tentative D call TRBD2 (6 bases). CDR1 is SEHNR and CDR2 is FQNEAQ in the germline V gene (reference sequence). CDR3 length: 12 amino acids. Trimming cost V 3 bases and J 4 bases, with 7 bases left between them. The CDR3 here is CASSFRGYEQYF. The CDR3 coding sequence is TGTGCCAGCAGCTTTCGGGGGTACGAGCAGTACTTC.

The V call is TRBV6-6, the J call TRBJ2-3, with a possible D match to TRBD2 (5 bases). CDR3 length: 16 amino acids. Germline loops: CDR1 MNHNY, CDR2 SVGAGI (reference sequence). V was clipped by 2 bases and J by 3 bases, with 15 bases between them. The CDR3 coding sequence is TGTGCCAGCAGTTACGGGTTAGCGTCAGTAACAGATACGCAGTATTTT. Translated, it gives CASSYGLASVTDTQYF.

V is TRBV19 and J is TRBJ1-1; D is undetermined. CDR1 and CDR2 from the germline V gene are LNHDA and SQIVND (reference sequence). The CDR3 contains 14 residues. Trimming removed 7 bases at V and 0 bases at J, with 12 bases between. The CDR3 loop is CASTESLVNTEAFF. CDR3 coding DNA: TGTGCCAGTACCGAATCTCTGGTGAACACTGAAGCTTTCTTT.

This clone was seen more than once but under ten times. This chain joins TRBV4-3 and TRBJ2-2; D uncertain. The CDR3 sequence is 16 residues long. The V gene's germline CDR1 is LGHNA and CDR2 YSLEER. Trimming took off 0 bases at V and 2 bases at J, with 10 bases between the two ends. The CDR3: CASSQDLAPNTGELFF. The CDR3 nucleotides read TGCGCCAGCAGCCAAGATTTAGCCCCAAACACCGGGGAGCTGTTTTTT.

V usage is TRBV5-5 and J usage is TRBJ1-1; D is uncertain. CDR1 is SGHKS, CDR2 YYEKEE, per germline (reference sequence). Trimming took off 1 base at V and 6 bases at J, with 13 bases between the two ends. The CDR3 spans 14 residues. CDR3 sequence: CASSLLGWEAEAFF. CDR3 nucleotides: TGTGCCAGCAGCTTGCTAGGGTGGGAAGCTGAAGCTTTCTTT.

The chain combines TRBV7-8 with TRBJ1-1, with D tentatively TRBD1 (6 bases). The CDR3 extends over 15 amino acids. The V gene lost 5 bases and the J gene lost 0 bases, with 13 bases spanning the gap. CDR1 and CDR2 (germline): SGHVS, FQNEAQ. CDR3 region: CASSQVGQLNTEAFF. The CDR3 coding sequence is TGTGCCAGCAGCCAGGTAGGACAGCTGAACACTGAAGCTTTCTTT.

This clone was recorded only once. The rearrangement joins TRBV18 to TRBJ1-3; tentative D call: TRBD1 (6 bases). Germline V gene lookup returns CDR1 KGHSH and CDR2 LQKENI. V was clipped by 0 bases and J by 0 bases, with 12 bases between them. The CDR3 has 17 residues. The CDR3 sequence is CASSPPWGASSGNTIYF. For the CDR3, the DNA is TGTGCCAGCTCACCACCGTGGGGGGCAAGCTCTGGAAACACCATATATTTT.

The V and J genes are TRBV4-1 and TRBJ1-5, with a tentative D call TRBD1 (5 bases). Germline values: CDR1 MGHRA, CDR2 YSYEKL. Trimming removed 1 base at V and 6 bases at J, with 10 bases between. The CDR3 runs 14 residues. The CDR3 DNA sequence: TGCGCCAGCAGCCAAGCTCAGGGATTTCAGCCCCAGCATTTT. Its protein is CASSQAQGFQPQHF.

The gene calls are TRBV18 and TRBJ1-2; TRBD1 is a possible D gene (6 bases). Germline V gives CDR1 KGHSH, CDR2 LQKENI. The CDR3 runs to 13 residues. The V gene lost 3 bases and the J gene lost 10 bases, with 15 bases spanning the gap. This chain's CDR3 is CASSPGPHRDYTF. The CDR3 DNA reads as TGTGCCAGCTCACCTGGACCACACAGGGACTACACCTTC.

The genes are TRBV27 and TRBJ2-3; D might be TRBD1 or TRBD2, each matching 5 bases. Trimming removed 4 bases at V and 13 bases at J, with 15 bases between. This CDR3 has 12 residues. CDR1 is MNHEY and CDR2 is SMNVEV in the germline V gene (reference sequence). DNA for the CDR3: TGTGCCAGCAGTTCCATAGGGGAGTGGGAGTATTTT. Its protein is CASSSIGEWEYF.

V usage is TRBV4-1 and J usage is TRBJ2-7; D is uncertain. The CDR3 consists of 16 residues. Germline CDR1 is MGHRA and CDR2 is YSYEKL. V was shortened by 1 base and J by 2 bases, with 15 bases between the two germline ends. CDR3 loop: CASSQVALDVAYEQYF. In DNA, the CDR3 is TGCGCCAGCAGCCAAGTAGCATTGGACGTTGCCTACGAGCAGTACTTC.

This chain connects TRBV29-1 to TRBJ2-7, with D perhaps assigned TRBD1 or TRBD2 (5 bases each). Germline V gene data show CDR1 as SQVTM and CDR2 as ANQGSEA. V lost 4 bases, J lost 0 bases, and 22 bases lay in between. The length of the CDR3 is 17 residues. CDR3 region: CSVGSVLGVGSSYEQYF. For the CDR3, the DNA is TGCAGCGTTGGATCGGTTTTGGGGGTGGGATCCTCCTACGAGCAGTACTTC.